Many counts were recorded for the clone carrying this TCR beta chain. Its antigen is still unknown. The data are from a study of T-cell memory formation after mild COVID-19. Across the whole study: TCR clusters largely stayed donor specific.

TCRdb recomputed calls from the 5' RACE reads with MiXCR, one row per CDR3 protein. In the table there are over 150,000 distinct CDR3 sequences, 20% to 25% of which are singletons. Study conclusions and caveats: There was a balanced CD4/CD8 profile in clones contracting day 15 to 85, and later expanders leaned CD4+.

The germline V gene encodes CDR1 LGHNA and CDR2 YSLEER. V was clipped by 0 bases and J by 0 bases, with 9 bases between them. This CDR3 is built from 16 residues. The material sequenced was PBMCs or a T cell subset sorted from them (not recorded which). This sequence originates from an adult woman who had mild COVID-19 (a few samples of this study predate the infection). Cell type and time point are not known. The chain joins TRBV4-3 to TRBJ1-3, with D uncertain. The CDR3 region is CASSQDRTVSGNTIYF. The CDR3 DNA reads as TGCGCCAGCAGCCAAGATCGAACAGTCTCTGGAAACACCATATATTTT.